The T cell receptor (beta chain) under discussion was sequenced for a study of T cell responses to AZD1222 COVID-19 vaccine (dated by TCRdb to the early 2020s). With regard to the full study: TCR sequencing covered more than 230 trial participants: 200 to 220 given two doses of AZD1222 and about 26 given two doses of MenACWY control vaccine. Trial participants were enrolled into age subgroups of 18-55, 56-69 and 70-plus years, which contained approximately 150, 28 and 58 TCR-sequenced participants, respectively.

What this sample's time point label stands for: baseline before first vaccination. The treatment or condition tag for this specimen amounts to: meningococcal conjugate vaccine given as trial control. Vaccinee samples came from UK trials COV001 and COV002, including a single-blind randomized controlled phase 2/3 trial of AZD1222 (ChAdOx1 nCoV-19) in healthy adults. Trial participant PBMC samples were collected at day 0 and day 28 after the second dose for TCRbeta chain sequencing. Based on the germline V gene, the CDR1 and CDR2 sequences are MGHRA and YSYEKL. V sheds 0 bases and J sheds 5 bases, leaving 7 bases between their ends. Spanning cysteine to phenylalanine, the CDR3 consists of 13 amino acids. Left in the record is the CDR3 DNA by itself, 39 bases read in frame from the first base. The CDR3 regions of human TCRbeta chains were analyzed by immunosequencing. Turning to the authors' computational methods: TCRs in the repertoires were matched against a reference library of SARS-CoV-2-specific TCRs that had been generated with the MIRA antigen-specificity platform. Breadth meant the fraction of unique TCRs that were SARS-CoV-2-associated, whereas depth meant the fraction of total T cells that were SARS-CoV-2-associated. Using the MIRA data, each spike-specific TCR was assigned both to the spike region to which the TCR was reactive and to a CD4 or CD8 class. Log10-transformed breadth and depth values were compared by one-way ANOVA with Sidak's multiple comparisons tests. What TCRdb holds here is the immuneACCESS table cut down to in-frame rearrangements. Part of the clones is not present; checked against another copy, under half of the missing clones reflect an unresolved V gene, and the others are unexplained. V, J and clone size reflect that table, while D and trimming were determined from the DNA. Recorded for this sample are approximately 150,000 clones; approximately 90% of them occurred a single time. The ten largest clones take up around 4.6% of the sample.

To note about this clone: It has no known antigen specificity. Base qualities were left out, and no much larger clone turns up one base away.

What the work shows at the level of the full study, not this receptor alone: No day 14 peak-response samples were available, so repertoires were characterized only after the peak T cell response. Spike-specific TCR breadth and depth rose significantly after two AZD1222 doses compared with day 0 and with MenACWY recipients. Vaccine-associated CD4 TCRs spanned the whole spike protein, with dominant responses in regions 160-218 and 743-854. Epitopes outside the regions mutated in the B.1.351 and B.1.1.7 variants were reportedly recognized by nearly half of the unique spike-specific TCRs. Participants were mostly white British and included more females than males, and it was suggested by the authors that clonal diversity may have been underestimated. In the small 56-69-year group, the increase in depth fell short of significance, most likely because of low power. Conclusions about previously exposed vaccinees were limited because only five to seven AZD1222 recipients were SARS-CoV-2 seropositive at baseline.

The material was peripheral blood, obtained on day 0 of MenACWY control vaccination. The sequence came from an adult in good health. The rearrangement combines TRBV4-1 with TRBJ2-5; there is no confident call for the D gene. The CDR3 in this case is CASSQETAETQYF. The base sequence is TGCGCCAGCAGCCAAGAGACCGCGGAGACCCAGTACTTC.